The 21 T cell receptor beta chains below come from one sample, sequenced in a study of control samples from healthy donors and cancer patients. Data came from immunoSEQ multiplex PCR; TCRdb stores just in-frame clones and leaves some out. The sample holds more than 90,000 clones, about 89% seen once. The specimen sequenced was blood. These receptors were obtained from a man aged 30 to 39 in good health.

The chain is built from TRBV25-1 and TRBJ2-2; D gene ambiguous. This CDR3 comprises 13 residues. CDR1 MGHDK and CDR2 SYGVNS come from the germline V gene. V was trimmed by 2 bases and J by 3 bases, leaving 4 bases between them. CDR3 sequence reads: CASSETDTGELFF. CDR3 DNA: TGTGCCAGCAGTGAAACAGACACCGGGGAGCTGTTTTTT.

This clone was counted once. The J gene is TRBJ2-2, the V gene TRBV11-2, with 11 bases aligning to TRBD1. Germline CDR1 reads SGHAT; CDR2 reads FQNNGV. Trimming cost V 5 bases and J 6 bases; bases outside gene matches: 5. This CDR3 has 15 amino acids. DNA of the CDR3: TGTGCCAGCAGCAAAAGGACAGGGGGCTCCGGGGAGCTGTTTTTT. Translating it yields CASSKRTGGSGELFF.

V is TRBV5-6 and J is TRBJ1-1; no clear D. Germline CDR1 SGHDT, CDR2 YYEEEE. The CDR3 totals 17 residues. The V end was cut by 1 base, the J end by 4 bases, with 20 bases between. The CDR3 is CASSLRLTRPRGTEAFF. The CDR3 nucleotides read TGTGCCAGCAGCTTGAGGTTGACGAGACCCCGGGGCACTGAAGCTTTCTTT.

V usage is TRBV18 and J usage is TRBJ2-5, with TRBD1 identical over 8 bases. Germline V gene sequence: CDR1 KGHSH, CDR2 LQKENI. The CDR3 runs to 17 residues. V lost 3 bases, J lost 4 bases, and 13 bases stayed unmatched. The chain's CDR3 is CASSPTSAGTGAETQYF. The DNA of the CDR3 is TGTGCCAGCTCACCTACTTCCGCCGGGACAGGTGCAGAGACCCAGTACTTC.

This clone is judged medium-sized (0.01 to 0.1%). The V and J genes are TRBV4-2 and TRBJ2-2, with 11 bases matching TRBD2. This CDR3 is 15 amino acids long. The V gene end was trimmed by 3 bases and the J gene end by 5 bases; junction bases not matched to a gene: 2. CDR1 LGHNA and CDR2 YNFKEQ come from the germline V gene. CDR3 region: CASSQGLAETGELFF. As DNA, the CDR3 is TGTGCCAGCAGCCAGGGACTAGCGGAGACCGGGGAGCTGTTTTTT.

The J gene is TRBJ2-3, the V gene TRBV6-6; 7 nucleotides match TRBD2. Germline lookup yields CDR1 MNHNY and CDR2 SVGAGI (reference sequence). The J segment lost 6 bases and the V segment lost 11 bases, leaving 8 bases of the junction unmatched. The CDR3 consists of 12 residues. CDR3 residues: CAARGVLDTQYF. In nucleotides, the CDR3 is TGTGCCGCCCGGGGGGTTCTCGATACGCAGTATTTT.

The rearrangement joins TRBV24-1 to TRBJ1-2; no firm D call. CDR3 length equals 13 residues. Germline-derived CDR1 and CDR2 are KGHDR and SFDVKD. V was cut by 2 bases and J by 6 bases, with 9 bases left in between. The CDR3 spells CATSDYPGDGYTF. CDR3 sequence (DNA): TGTGCCACCAGTGATTATCCCGGGGATGGCTACACCTTC.

The V gene is TRBV19, the J gene TRBJ2-2; 10 bases line up with TRBD2. With 4 bases clipped from V and 7 bases from J, the junction kept 9 bases outside the gene matches. The CDR3 totals 16 residues. Germline CDR1 and CDR2: LNHDA and SQIVND (reference sequence). CDR3 sequence reads: CASSNQAGGPGGELFF. CDR3 DNA: TGTGCCAGTAGTAACCAAGCGGGAGGGCCTGGCGGGGAGCTGTTTTTT.

The chain couples TRBV7-9 to TRBJ2-1; 12 bases line up with TRBD2. V was pared by 2 bases and J by 8 bases, with 4 bases of the junction left unmatched. CDR3 length: 15 residues. From germline, CDR1 is SEHNR and CDR2 FQNEAQ (reference sequence). CDR3 bases: TGTGCCAGCAGCTTACCTAGCGGGGGGGCTTATGAGCAGTTCTTC. It yields the protein CASSLPSGGAYEQFF.

CDR3 DNA sequence: TGTGCCAGCACTGGAAGGTTTGGCTACACCTTC. Its protein product is CASTGRFGYTF. This chain connects TRBV2 to TRBJ1-2; D is undetermined. Germline V gives CDR1 SNHLY, CDR2 FYNNEI. CDR3 length: 11 amino acids. Trimming took off 7 bases at V and 7 bases at J, with 10 bases between the two ends.

J is TRBJ2-5 and V is TRBV18, with 10 bases identical to TRBD1. This CDR3 has 16 amino acids. Germline assignment: CDR1 KGHSH and CDR2 LQKENI. V lost 3 bases to trimming and J lost 6 bases; unmatched junction nucleotides: 10. CDR3 DNA sequence: TGTGCCAGCTCACCCCCATCCGGGACAGGGGTACAGACCCAGTACTTC. Translating it yields CASSPPSGTGVQTQYF.

On this clone: Mismatch with germline at one junction end may stem from a read error. The gene calls are TRBV28 and TRBJ2-1; unclear D gene. Germline values: CDR1 MDHEN, CDR2 SYDVKM. The CDR3 totals 16 residues. The CDR3 region is CASSFAQYRPSPGWLF. The CDR3 nucleotides read TGTGCCAGCAGTTTCGCCCAATATCGGCCCAGCCCCGGTTGGCTCTTC.

The chain couples TRBV18 to TRBJ1-1, with TRBD1 matching over 9 bases. Trimming at V came to 3 bases and at J to 3 bases, leaving 2 bases not matched to a gene. There are 14 residues in the CDR3. The germline V gene encodes CDR1 KGHSH and CDR2 LQKENI. CDR3 loop: CASSPGQGHTEAFF. The CDR3 DNA sequence: TGTGCCAGCTCACCGGGACAGGGCCACACTGAAGCTTTCTTT.

This clone has a handful of counts. This rearrangement joins TRBV6-2 or TRBV6-3 to TRBJ2-2; 8 nucleotides line up with TRBD2. The CDR3 is made up of 17 amino acids. Germline lookup yields CDR1 MNHEY and CDR2 SVGEGT. V lost 0 bases, J lost 9 bases, and 12 bases stayed unmatched. CDR3 nucleotide sequence: TGTGCCAGCAGTTACTCAGCCGGGACTAGTGCTTCCAGGGAGCTGTTTTTT. Translated, it gives CASSYSAGTSASRELFF.

The rearrangement links TRBV5-6 to TRBJ1-2; D gene uncertain. Germline V lookup: CDR1 SGHDT, CDR2 YYEEEE. The CDR3 spans 16 residues. V shed 1 base and J shed 4 bases, with 17 bases lying between them. The CDR3 coding sequence is TGTGCCAGCAGCTTGAAGGTTCTGGGAGGTGGCTATGGCTACACCTTC. Translating gives CASSLKVLGGGYGYTF.

The CDR3 here is CATSTRDFIEKLFF. Written as DNA, the CDR3 is TGTGCCACCAGCACTCGGGACTTTATAGAAAAACTGTTTTTT. This chain connects TRBV15 to TRBJ1-4; possible D gene TRBD1, 5 bases. Germline V gives CDR1 LNHNV, CDR2 YYDKDF (reference sequence). The CDR3 extends over 14 amino acids. With 4 bases removed from V and 8 bases from J, the gap between germline ends came to 14 bases.

V and J are TRBV30 and TRBJ2-7; the match to TRBD1 covers 7 bases. Germline loops: CDR1 GTSNPN, CDR2 SVGIG (reference sequence). With V trimmed by 7 bases and J by 2 bases, 2 bases remained unmatched. This CDR3 is 11 amino acids long. Written as DNA, the CDR3 is TGTGCCTTTGGACAGGCCTACGAGCAGTACTTC. Encoded protein: CAFGQAYEQYF.

V is TRBV4-2 and J is TRBJ1-2, with D unresolved. The CDR3 is 16 amino acids. V was pared by 0 bases and J by 7 bases, with 18 bases between. Germline-derived CDR1 and CDR2 are LGHNA and YNFKEQ. In DNA form, the CDR3 reads TGTGCCAGCAGCCAAGAAAACTTGGGGTACGCCGGTGGCTACACCTTC. This codes for CASSQENLGYAGGYTF.

The rearrangement links TRBV28 to TRBJ2-7; D is unresolved. This CDR3 comprises 12 residues. Germline CDR1 MDHEN, CDR2 SYDVKM. Deletions cut 7 bases from V and 1 base from J, with 8 bases between. Here the CDR3 reads CASTSSSYEQYV. As DNA, the CDR3 is TGTGCCAGCACCTCTAGTTCCTACGAGCAGTACGTC.

This chain uses TRBV20-1 with TRBJ2-1, with D possibly matching TRBD2 (7 bases). The CDR3 is 13 amino acids. In germline, CDR1 is DFQATT, CDR2 SNEGSKA (reference sequence). V was cut by 3 bases and J by 9 bases, with 15 bases left in between. The CDR3 loop reads CSASGGGRSEQFF. The DNA for the CDR3 is TGCAGTGCTAGTGGGGGGGGCCGCAGTGAGCAGTTCTTC.

This clone was seen once. The rearrangement uses TRBV11-1 and TRBJ2-3, with 9 bases matching TRBD1. J lost 3 bases, V lost 8 bases, and 9 bases had no gene match. The V gene's germline CDR1 is SGHAT and CDR2 FQDESV (reference sequence). This CDR3 spans 15 amino acids. The CDR3 reads CASRSRGQGTDTQYF. The CDR3 coding sequence is TGTGCCAGCCGCTCTAGGGGACAGGGAACAGATACGCAGTATTTT.